Each of the 8 T cell receptor beta chains below was sequenced from the same sample in a study of blood T cells in healthy people across ages. The use of a sample-barcoded 5' primer and a J-beta primer mix characterized a second PCR of 7 to 11 cycles. One entry per CDR3 protein results from TCRdb running MiXCR on the 5' RACE reads. Seen here are 850,000 to 1,100,000 distinct CDR3 sequences, 35% to 45% observed once, and the top ten hold 10% to 15%. Sequencing was done on a sample of blood. The receptors stem from a man aged 18 to 35 in good health.

This clonotype was seen a single time. V gene TRBV7-2 combines with J gene TRBJ2-5; D gene uncertain. V was shortened by 8 bases and J by 2 bases, with 15 bases between the two germline ends. CDR3 size: 14 residues. The germline gives CDR1 SGHTA, CDR2 FQGNSA. The CDR3 DNA follows: TGTACCAGCCGTGTCCCTTCGTATCAAGAGACCCAGTACTTC. This gives the protein CTSRVPSYQETQYF.

The V call is TRBV27, the J call TRBJ2-5, with 12 bases that match TRBD2. The CDR3 contains 15 residues. Germline V gene data show CDR1 as MNHEY and CDR2 as SMNVEV (reference sequence). V lost 8 bases to trimming and J lost 1 base; unmatched junction nucleotides: 5. The chain's CDR3 is CASSGLAGRQETQYF. CDR3 in DNA: TGTGCCAGCTCGGGACTAGCGGGCCGCCAAGAGACCCAGTACTTC.

This clonotype was observed at least ten times. The chain carries TRBV13 and TRBJ2-3; the match to TRBD1 covers 8 bases. This CDR3 has 15 amino acids. V gave up 3 bases and J gave up 2 bases; unmatched junction bases: 4. Germline-derived CDR1 and CDR2 are PRHDT and FYEKMQ (reference sequence). CDR3 sequence reads: CASSLGQGATDTQYF. The CDR3 bases are TGTGCCAGCAGCTTGGGGCAGGGGGCCACAGATACGCAGTATTTT.

This clonotype showed up just a few times. The V and J genes are TRBV6-2 or TRBV6-3 and TRBJ1-2, with TRBD1 identical over 9 bases. V shed 2 bases, J shed 2 bases, and the junction held 3 bases outside the gene matches. The germline V gene encodes CDR1 MNHEY and CDR2 SVGEGT. The CDR3 consists of 15 residues. Written as DNA, the CDR3 is TGTGCCAGCAGTTACGCCGGGACAGGGAACTATGGCTACACCTTC. Amino acid sequence: CASSYAGTGNYGYTF.

The chain joins TRBV3-1 to TRBJ2-3; D gene uncertain. Germline V CDR1 and CDR2: LGHDT, YNNKEL (reference sequence). The CDR3 is 18 residues long. The V end was cut by 2 bases, the J end by 1 base, with 19 bases between. CDR3 bases: TGTGCCAGCAGCCAATTGCAAGGAAGAGTAGGTGGCACAGATACGCAGTATTTT. As protein: CASSQLQGRVGGTDTQYF.

The rearrangement uses TRBV28 and TRBJ2-7; TRBD1 aligns across 7 bases. Germline CDR1 is MDHEN and CDR2 is SYDVKM. The V and J ends lost 10 bases and 3 bases, in that order; junction bases with no gene match: 9. The CDR3 is made up of 13 amino acids. Here the CDR3 DNA reads TGTGCCACCTACTCCGGGACAGTCTACGAGCAGTACTTC. Translation: CATYSGTVYEQYF.

This sequence joins TRBV10-3 and TRBJ1-2; TRBD1 matches 8 bases. The V gene end was trimmed by 3 bases and the J gene end by 8 bases; junction bases not matched to a gene: 11. The germline gives CDR1 ENHRY, CDR2 SYGVKD. The CDR3 is 15 residues long. The chain's CDR3 is CAISDSPGGRSGYTF. CDR3 sequence (DNA): TGTGCCATCAGTGACTCTCCAGGGGGCAGGAGCGGCTACACCTTC.

The rearrangement joins TRBV2 to TRBJ1-1; 10 bases are shared with TRBD1. V trimming: 6 bases; J trimming: 0 bases; junction bases outside the gene matches: 10. The CDR3 has 17 residues. Germline CDR1 reads SNHLY; CDR2 reads FYNNEI. The CDR3 DNA follows: TGTGCCAGCAGGCCAGGGACAGGGGTTTGGATGAACACTGAAGCTTTCTTT. This sequence encodes CASRPGTGVWMNTEAFF.